A selection of T cell receptor beta chains follows, all from one sample in a study of T cell responses to AZD1222 COVID-19 vaccine. Clones were sequenced by immunoSEQ multiplex PCR, and TCRdb holds only the in-frame ones, with some missing. There are 150,000 or so clones in the sample; 91% occur only once, and 5% lies in the top ten. Sequenced material: peripheral blood, taken on day 0 of AZD1222 vaccination. These receptors came from an adult in good health. CDR3s include the opening cysteine and the closing phenylalanine or tryptophan. Each record gives: CDR3 DNA, CDR3 protein, J gene, CDR3 length, D gene, V gene. D genes are given only for firm matches.

DNA: TGTGCCAGCATCGGGACAGGGGTTTTCTTC
CDR3: CASIGTGVFF
J: TRBJ2-1
length: 10
D: TRBD1
V: TRBV2

DNA: TGCGCCAGCAGCCAAGAAGGACGGCTCACAGATACGCAGTATTTT
CDR3: CASSQEGRLTDTQYF
J: TRBJ2-3
length: 15
D: .
V: TRBV4-1

DNA: TGTGCCAGCAGCTTGGGGTTTAGGGGCTATGGCTACACCTTC
CDR3: CASSLGFRGYGYTF
J: TRBJ1-2
length: 14
D: .
V: TRBV5-5

DNA: TGTGCCAGCAGCTTCGGGACTAGCGGGAATCCCAAAAACATTCAGTACTTC
CDR3: CASSFGTSGNPKNIQYF
J: TRBJ2-4
length: 17
D: TRBD2
V: TRBV7-9

DNA: TGTGCCAGCAGACCTGGACAGGGCGGTCAGCCCCAGCATTTT
CDR3: CASRPGQGGQPQHF
J: TRBJ1-5
length: 14
D: TRBD1
V: TRBV28

DNA: TGTGCCAGCAGTTCCACAGGGACTAGCGGGAGGCGGTGGGAATACAATGAGCAGTTCTTC
CDR3: CASSSTGTSGRRWEYNEQFF
J: TRBJ2-1
length: 20
D: TRBD2
V: TRBV6-2/TRBV6-3

DNA: TGTGCCAGCAGTTTTTTGAGGGGCAGCGAAAAACTGTTTTTT
CDR3: CASSFLRGSEKLFF
J: TRBJ1-4
length: 14
D: .
V: TRBV28

DNA: TGTGCCAGCATTACCTCTAGACTAGCGGGAGTAGTGGATACGCAGTATTTT
CDR3: CASITSRLAGVVDTQYF
J: TRBJ2-3
length: 17
D: TRBD2
V: TRBV28

DNA: TGTGCCAGTGGCAGGGGAAGGGATAATTCACCCCTCCACTTT
CDR3: CASGRGRDNSPLHF
J: TRBJ1-6
length: 14
D: .
V: TRBV19

DNA: TGCGCCAGCAGTGAGTCGATTACCCACAGGGGGCGACGTAACTATGGCTACACCTTC
CDR3: CASSESITHRGRRNYGYTF
J: TRBJ1-2
length: 19
D: TRBD1
V: TRBV10-1

DNA: TGTGCCAGCAGCTTTCGACAGGGAGGCAATCAGCCCCAGCATTTT
CDR3: CASSFRQGGNQPQHF
J: TRBJ1-5
length: 15
D: TRBD1
V: TRBV7-2

DNA: TGTGCCAGCAGTTTTCGTGGATTAGGTAACTATGGCTACACCTTC
CDR3: CASSFRGLGNYGYTF
J: TRBJ1-2
length: 15
D: .
V: TRBV28

DNA: TGTGCCAGCAGCCTTTGGGACAGGGTCGACTATGGCTACACCTTC
CDR3: CASSLWDRVDYGYTF
J: TRBJ1-2
length: 15
D: TRBD1
V: TRBV5-6

DNA: TGTGCCAGCAGTTTAACGGGAGGGCGCCTGGATACGCAGTATTTT
CDR3: CASSLTGGRLDTQYF
J: TRBJ2-3
length: 15
D: TRBD2
V: TRBV27

DNA: TGTGCCAGTATCCTTCCGCTCATTCCTGGAAACACCATATATTTT
CDR3: CASILPLIPGNTIYF
J: TRBJ1-3
length: 15
D: .
V: TRBV19

DNA: TGCAGCGTTCGAACGGGGACCTCGGGGGCCCTCCACTTT
CDR3: CSVRTGTSGALHF
J: TRBJ1-6
length: 13
D: .
V: TRBV29-1